The next 6 T cell receptor beta chains were all read from a single sample in a study of T cells in localized non-small cell lung cancer. Profiled with immunoSEQ multiplex PCR; TCRdb holds only in-frame clones, not every one. Here the sample spans approximately 21,000 clones, about nine tenths being singletons. Sequencing was performed on peripheral blood, taken before any cancer treatment. The receptors here all came from a woman between 40 and 69 years old with stage I lung adenocarcinoma.

V gene TRBV11-2 combines with J gene TRBJ1-1; D unresolved. Between the trimmed V and J ends, which lost 5 bases and 4 bases, there was a span of 14 bases. This CDR3 is 14 amino acids long. CDR1 SGHAT and CDR2 FQNNGV come from the germline V gene. The DNA of the CDR3 is TGTGCCAGCAGCCCCAGCAGGCCTCCCACTGAAGCTTTCTTT. Translation gives CASSPSRPPTEAFF.

The chain joins TRBV19 to TRBJ1-1; 7 bases align to TRBD1. Germline V gene lookup returns CDR1 LNHDA and CDR2 SQIVND (reference sequence). The V and J ends lost 8 bases and 5 bases, in that order; junction bases with no gene match: 11. This CDR3 has 14 amino acids. The CDR3 nucleotides are TGTGCCAGTCTGCCGCAGACAGGGTGGACTGAAGCTTTCTTT. This translates into CASLPQTGWTEAFF. Complete variable domain (other parts from reference TRBV19 and TRBJ1-1): DGGITQSPKYLFRKEGQNVTLSCEQNLNHDAMYWYRQDPGQGLRLIYYSQIVNDFQKGDIAEGYSVSREKKESFPLTVTSAQKNPTAFYLCASLPQTGWTEAFFGQGTRLTVV.

This clone appeared a few times. The chain's CDR3 is CASMAGVGVGAQYF. DNA for the CDR3: TGTGCCAGCATGGCGGGAGTAGGGGTTGGGGCCCAGTACTTC. V gene TRBV6-1 combines with J gene TRBJ2-5, with 7 nucleotides matching TRBD2. CDR1 is MNHNS, CDR2 SASEGT, per germline. Trimming at V came to 7 bases and at J to 9 bases, leaving 14 bases not matched to a gene. The CDR3 loop spans 14 amino acids.

CDR3 nucleotide sequence: TGCGCCAGCAGCATTAGCGGAACCTACAATGAGCAGTTCTTC. It yields the protein CASSISGTYNEQFF. This rearrangement joins TRBV5-1 to TRBJ2-1; the D gene is possibly TRBD2 (6 bases). V was trimmed by 4 bases and J by 2 bases, leaving 10 bases between them. Germline V CDR1 and CDR2: SGHRS, YFSETQ. The CDR3 spans 14 residues.

This chain connects TRBV5-1 to TRBJ2-3; 12 nucleotides line up with TRBD2. The J segment lost 2 bases and the V segment lost 5 bases, leaving 6 bases of the junction unmatched. Germline V gives CDR1 SGHRS, CDR2 YFSETQ. The CDR3 is 16 residues long. CDR3: CASSFGLAGTTDTQYF. The CDR3 region has the DNA TGCGCCAGCAGTTTTGGACTAGCGGGAACCACAGATACGCAGTATTTT. The complete variable domain, with remaining parts taken from reference TRBV5-1 and TRBJ2-3, reads KAGVTQTPRYLIKTRGQQVTLSCSPISGHRSVSWYQQTPGQGLQFLFEYFSETQRNKGNFPGRFSGRQFSNSRSEMNVSTLELGDSALYLCASSFGLAGTTDTQYFGPGTRLTVL.

The chain combines TRBV2 with TRBJ2-7, with TRBD2 as a possible D gene (5 bases). The CDR3 runs to 14 residues. The germline CDR1 and CDR2 sequences are SNHLY and FYNNEI. V shed 7 bases and J shed 4 bases, with 17 bases lying between them. This CDR3 reads CASKERGQWYEQYF. CDR3 nucleotide sequence: TGTGCCAGCAAGGAGCGAGGGCAGTGGTACGAGCAGTACTTC.